This T cell receptor beta chain was captured in a study of T cell repertoires in cytomegalovirus infection. A single record per CDR3 protein comes from TCRdb applying MiXCR to the reads. This sample has under 200,000 distinct CDR3 sequences, with roughly 18% found just once. V lost 4 bases, J lost 5 bases, and 14 bases stayed unmatched. The germline gives CDR1 SGHVS, CDR2 FNYEAQ. This CDR3 region has 17 residues. Material: CD8+ T cells from PBMCs. The genes are TRBV7-6 and TRBJ2-1; the match to TRBD1 covers 7 bases. The sequence derives from a human donor in good health (CMV status not recorded). Some clones in this sample may be carry-over from other donors' samples. CDR3 in DNA: TGTGCCAGCAGCTACACTCCCGGGGACAGTCACAACAATGAGCAGTTCTTC. Its translation is CASSYTPGDSHNNEQFF.